This TCR beta chain was identified in a study of cytomegalovirus exposure and HLA in healthy donors. Broader study findings: The authors listed 150 to 200 TCR beta chains as cytomegalovirus-associated. Compared with the roughly 700-donor mean, an Asian-associated ancestry cluster reportedly had fewer N-insertions, according to a later analysis. An apparent linkage of common viral pathogens to several of the most significant clusters emerged in a later analysis.

Turning to this clone: Its antigen is as yet unknown.

The germline V gene has CDR1 LGHNA and CDR2 YNFKEQ. This CDR3 is 16 amino acids long. V gave up 3 bases and J gave up 4 bases; unmatched junction bases: 5. PCR involved 60 Vbeta and 13 Jbeta primers. Authors' analysis steps: Unique TCR beta chains totaled some 78 million in a later count, with roughly 10 million of them shared. TCRdb keeps only in-frame clones here, not all; method: immunoSEQ multiplex PCR. D and trimming come from the DNA, and the V and J calls and clone size come from that table. The repertoire holds 99,000 or so clones, roughly three quarters seen once, with about 6% in the top ten.

The J gene is TRBJ2-3, the V gene TRBV4-2, with 12 positions matching TRBD2. Specimen: PBMCs. The receptor's source is a male donor in good health and CMV-seronegative. The CDR3 nucleotides read TGTGCCAGCAGCCAGCAGACTAGCGGGAGTTCAGATACGCAGTATTTT. Its translation: CASSQQTSGSSDTQYF.